The present entry profiles one TCR beta chain with its context. This record comes from a study of blood T cell repertoires in COVID-19. CDR3 size: 13 residues. The germline V gene has CDR1 LGHNA and CDR2 YSLEER. The V end was cut by 0 bases, the J end by 4 bases, with 7 bases between. Clones were sequenced by immunoSEQ multiplex PCR, and TCRdb holds only the in-frame ones, with some missing. The data contain around 170,000 clones, about 83% of them seen just once; the ten biggest clones take up roughly 1.4%. The TCR originated in a human donor in a cohort sampled during active COVID-19. The sequencing sample was made of peripheral blood. The rearrangement joins TRBV4-3 to TRBJ2-7; D is uncertain. CDR3 nucleotide sequence: TGCGCCAGCAGCCAAGATTTAGCTTACGAGCAGTACTTC. This sequence encodes CASSQDLAYEQYF.